One TCR beta chain is described in this entry. The CDR3 has 14 amino acids. V lost 3 bases and J 8 bases, leaving 17 bases between the germline ends. Per the germline V gene, CDR1 is SGHRS and CDR2 is YFSETQ. The study ran its PCR with 60 Vbeta and 13 Jbeta primers. Assay used: immunoSEQ multiplex PCR; TCRdb lists only in-frame clones, some missing. The sample holds 140,000 to 150,000 clones, roughly 80% seen once. This record belongs to a study of cytomegalovirus exposure and HLA in healthy donors. Material: PBMCs. This TCR derives from a woman aged 40 to 50 in good health and CMV-seropositive. The chain employs TRBV5-1 and TRBJ1-2, with D possibly matching TRBD1 (6 bases). In nucleotides, the CDR3 is TGCGCCAGCAGCTCGGAGATACAGGGAAGAGGCTACACCTTC. Translating it yields CASSSEIQGRGYTF.